These T cell receptor beta chains were read from a single sample in a study of cytomegalovirus exposure and HLA in healthy donors. Assay used: immunoSEQ multiplex PCR; TCRdb lists only in-frame clones, some missing. The sample records about 160,000 clones, around 80% being singletons. Sample: PBMCs. Source of these receptors: a man over 45 in good health and CMV-seropositive. Each CDR3 is given with its conserved first and last residue. The order of the fields is J gene, CDR3 length, D gene, V gene, CDR3 protein, CDR3 DNA. A D gene is named only where the DNA matches it firmly.

j_gene: TRBJ2-1; len: 16; d_gene: TRBD2; v_gene: TRBV29-1; CDR3aa: CSVPGLAGATDNEQFF; CDR3nt: TGCAGCGTCCCGGGACTAGCGGGAGCGACGGACAATGAGCAGTTCTTC
j_gene: TRBJ1-1; len: 15; d_gene: TRBD1; v_gene: TRBV7-2; CDR3aa: CASSLLRGRNTEAFF; CDR3nt: TGTGCCAGCAGCTTACTCAGGGGGCGGAACACTGAAGCTTTCTTT
j_gene: TRBJ1-4; len: 14; d_gene: TRBD1; v_gene: TRBV19; CDR3aa: CASNRGRGNEKLFF; CDR3nt: TGTGCCAGTAATCGCGGCAGGGGGAATGAAAAACTGTTTTTT
j_gene: TRBJ2-2; len: 17; d_gene: TRBD1; v_gene: TRBV19; CDR3aa: CASSPLDRSANTGELFF; CDR3nt: TGTGCCAGTAGCCCCTTGGACAGGTCCGCCAACACCGGGGAGCTGTTTTTT
j_gene: TRBJ2-7; len: 15; d_gene: TRBD1; v_gene: TRBV10-2; CDR3aa: CASRSGQGASYEQYF; CDR3nt: TGCGCCAGCAGGTCGGGACAGGGCGCCTCCTACGAGCAGTACTTC
j_gene: TRBJ2-5; len: 11; d_gene: NA; v_gene: TRBV6-1; CDR3aa: CASSRSGTQYF; CDR3nt: TGTGCCAGCAGTCGATCAGGGACCCAGTACTTC
j_gene: TRBJ2-7; len: 14; d_gene: TRBD2; v_gene: TRBV19; CDR3aa: CASRASGGAGEQYF; CDR3nt: TGTGCCAGCCGCGCATCCGGGGGGGCAGGGGAGCAGTACTTC
j_gene: TRBJ2-7; len: 12; d_gene: TRBD1; v_gene: TRBV12-5; CDR3aa: CASGRDRAKQYF; CDR3nt: TGTGCTAGTGGGCGGGACAGGGCTAAGCAGTACTTC
j_gene: TRBJ2-7; len: 13; d_gene: TRBD2; v_gene: TRBV10-3; CDR3aa: CAISPGLSYEQYF; CDR3nt: TGTGCCATCAGCCCGGGACTATCCTACGAGCAGTACTTC
j_gene: TRBJ1-4; len: 16; d_gene: NA; v_gene: TRBV28; CDR3aa: CASSPLGGLRDEKLFF; CDR3nt: TGTGCCAGCAGCCCTTTGGGGGGGCTAAGGGATGAAAAACTGTTTTTT
j_gene: TRBJ1-1; len: 13; d_gene: NA; v_gene: TRBV6-1; CDR3aa: CASSEAPGSGAFF; CDR3nt: TGTGCCAGCAGTGAAGCCCCAGGAAGTGGAGCTTTCTTT
j_gene: TRBJ2-5; len: 15; d_gene: NA; v_gene: TRBV5-4; CDR3aa: CASSSDMGAQETQYF; CDR3nt: TGTGCCAGCAGCTCGGACATGGGGGCTCAAGAGACCCAGTACTTC